Presented here are 2 T cell receptor beta chains from one specimen sequenced in a study of T cell changes during pregnancy in multiple sclerosis. Some clones are missing from TCRdb's copy, which holds only in-frame ones; the method was immunoSEQ multiplex PCR. The profile shows around 92,000 clones, approximately 94% of them singletons. The source material was peripheral blood, sampled in the third trimester of pregnancy. The receptor set was obtained from a female donor with multiple sclerosis, enrolled in a pregnancy study.

The chain recombines TRBV2 with TRBJ2-3, with 7 bases that match TRBD1. The J segment lost 4 bases and the V segment lost 2 bases, leaving 0 bases of the junction unmatched. Germline lookup yields CDR1 SNHLY and CDR2 FYNNEI. The CDR3 is 13 residues long. The CDR3 DNA sequence: TGTGCCAGCAGTGAACAGGGGGCAGATACGCAGTATTTT. Protein product: CASSEQGADTQYF.

The J gene is TRBJ2-7, the V gene TRBV27; the D gene is possibly TRBD1 (6 bases). V dropped 7 bases and J dropped 1 base, with 14 bases sitting between them. This CDR3 is built from 14 residues. Germline V gene lookup returns CDR1 MNHEY and CDR2 SMNVEV (reference sequence). This CDR3 reads CASKRQGSSYEQYF. For the CDR3, the DNA is TGTGCCAGCAAAAGGCAGGGGTCTTCCTACGAGCAGTACTTC.